A selection of T cell receptor beta chains follows, all from one sample in a study of control samples from healthy donors and cancer patients. Libraries were prepared by immunoSEQ multiplex PCR; TCRdb keeps only in-frame clonotypes and omits some of them. The repertoire holds over 40,000 clones, with around nine tenths as singletons. Material for sequencing was PBMCs. The receptors were gathered from a man aged 50-59 years with head and neck cancer. Each CDR3 is given with its conserved first and last residue. Fields, in order: CDR3 length, D gene, clone size, J gene, V gene, CDR3 protein, CDR3 DNA. A D gene is named only where the DNA matches it firmly. Clone size is stated in some rows and not others, as once, few, many or a class when expanded.

15,.,.,TRBJ1-1,TRBV4-3,CASSQEPGRSTEAFF,TGCGCCAGCAGCCAAGAGCCGGGGCGAAGCACTGAAGCTTTCTTT
15,.,few,TRBJ2-6,TRBV5-8,CASSLLGSGANVLTF,TGTGCCAGCAGCTTGCTTGGGTCTGGGGCCAACGTCCTGACTTTC
15,TRBD2,.,TRBJ2-3,TRBV3-1/TRBV3-2,CASSPLAGSTDTQYF,TGTGCCAGCAGCCCTTTAGCGGGAAGCACAGATACGCAGTATTTT
15,TRBD2,.,TRBJ2-2,TRBV27,CASRTGTSVTGELFF,TGTGCCAGTCGGACGGGGACTAGCGTCACCGGGGAGCTGTTTTTT
18,TRBD2,.,TRBJ2-3,TRBV24-1,CATSDSGQAGGSGETQYF,TGTGCCACCAGTGATTCCGGTCAAGCGGGGGGGAGCGGCGAGACGCAGTATTTT
16,TRBD2,.,TRBJ2-7,TRBV12-5,CASGPGLAGGPYEQYF,TGTGCTAGTGGCCCGGGACTAGCGGGGGGCCCCTACGAGCAGTACTTC
15,TRBD2,.,TRBJ2-3,TRBV28,CASSFLGGSEDTQYF,TGTGCCAGCAGTTTCCTTGGCGGGAGTGAAGATACGCAGTATTTT
14,.,.,TRBJ1-5,TRBV30,CAWSLGGSNQPQHF,TGTGCCTGGAGTTTGGGAGGGAGCAATCAGCCCCAGCATTTT
13,.,.,TRBJ2-7,TRBV27,CASSSQGFWEQYF,TGTGCCAGCAGTTCACAGGGATTCTGGGAGCAGTACTTC
18,TRBD1,.,TRBJ1-6,TRBV4-3,CASSQLNSQGASNSPLHF,TGCGCCAGCAGCCAACTAAATTCACAGGGGGCGTCCAATTCACCCCTCCACTTT
13,.,.,TRBJ2-7,TRBV7-2,CASSSGSSYEQYF,TGTGCCAGCAGCTCCGGATCCTCCTACGAGCAGTACTTC
13,TRBD1,.,TRBJ1-3,TRBV3-1/TRBV3-2,CASSRGQGNTIYF,TGTGCCAGCAGCCGGGGACAGGGAAACACCATATATTTT
13,.,.,TRBJ2-7,TRBV28,CASRGGLDYEQYF,TGTGCCAGCAGGGGGGGATTGGACTACGAGCAGTACTTC
12,.,.,TRBJ1-2,TRBV12-3/TRBV12-4,CASSLWGAGYTF,TGTGCCAGCAGTTTATGGGGGGCTGGCTACACCTTC
16,TRBD1,.,TRBJ2-5,TRBV6-5,CASSYSIGQGEETQYF,TGTGCCAGCAGTTACTCGATCGGACAGGGGGAAGAGACCCAGTACTTC
13,.,.,TRBJ1-5,TRBV30,CAWSLEIAQPQHF,TGTGCCTGGAGTCTGGAGATAGCTCAGCCCCAGCATTTT
14,.,.,TRBJ1-4,TRBV5-4,CASSLDRLNEKLFF,TGTGCCAGCAGCTTGGACAGACTTAATGAAAAACTGTTTTTT
15,.,.,TRBJ1-2,TRBV4-1,CASSQENSGGYGYTF,TGCGCCAGCAGCCAAGAGAACTCGGGGGGTTATGGCTACACCTTC
14,.,.,TRBJ2-5,TRBV18,CASSPPNTQETQYF,TGTGCCAGCTCACCACCGAACACCCAAGAGACCCAGTACTTC
16,TRBD2,.,TRBJ2-3,TRBV7-2,CASSLALAGGTDTQYF,TGTGCCAGCAGCTTAGCGCTAGCGGGGGGCACAGATACGCAGTATTTT
15,.,.,TRBJ2-5,TRBV6-5,CASSRSPRVQETQYF,TGTGCCAGCAGCCGCTCCCCCCGGGTTCAAGAGACCCAGTACTTC
17,.,once,TRBJ2-1,TRBV29-1,CSAKTRFYSAGYNEQFF,TGCAGCGCTAAAACCCGTTTTTATAGTGCGGGTTACAATGAGCAGTTCTTC
15,TRBD1,.,TRBJ2-1,TRBV4-3,CASSQEEGQLNEQFF,TGCGCCAGCAGCCAAGAAGAGGGACAGCTCAATGAGCAGTTCTTC
13,.,.,TRBJ1-2,TRBV2,CASGQQGNYGYTF,TGTGCCAGCGGACAACAGGGAAACTATGGCTACACCTTC
15,.,.,TRBJ1-2,TRBV28,CASSTPNAVVYGYTF,TGTGCCAGCAGTACCCCGAACGCGGTTGTATATGGCTACACCTTC
16,.,.,TRBJ2-5,TRBV4-2,CASSQDGPPRRETQYF,TGTGCCAGCAGCCAAGATGGACCGCCCCGTCGGGAGACCCAGTACTTC
12,.,once,TRBJ2-1,TRBV6-5,CASTDFLEKQFF,TGTGCCAGCACCGATTTTCTAGAAAAGCAGTTCTTC
14,TRBD1,.,TRBJ2-3,TRBV19,CASKWTGSGDTQYF,TGTGCCAGTAAGTGGACAGGCTCGGGGGATACGCAGTATTTT
13,.,once,TRBJ1-2,TRBV28,CASSLSGTGTHTF,TGTGCCAGCAGTTTAAGCGGCACAGGGACCCACACCTTC
15,TRBD2,.,TRBJ2-1,TRBV28,CASSLRAGLNDEQFF,TGTGCCAGCAGTTTAAGAGCGGGACTAAACGATGAGCAGTTCTTC
14,.,.,TRBJ2-5,TRBV5-5,CASSLLPGQETQYF,TGTGCCAGCAGCTTGCTGCCCGGACAAGAGACCCAGTACTTC
15,TRBD2,.,TRBJ2-5,TRBV19,CASSKSSGSQETQYF,TGTGCCAGTAGTAAGTCTAGCGGGAGCCAAGAGACCCAGTACTTC
14,.,.,TRBJ1-4,TRBV28,CASSLGDGSSQLFF,TGTGCCAGCAGTCTCGGGGACGGGTCGAGTCAACTGTTTTTT
16,.,.,TRBJ2-5,TRBV28,CASSLSVGGGQETQYF,TGTGCCAGCAGTTTATCGGTCGGGGGAGGCCAAGAGACCCAGTACTTC
15,TRBD1,.,TRBJ1-3,TRBV9,CASSIRQGSGNTIYF,TGTGCCAGCAGCATTAGACAGGGATCTGGAAACACCATATATTTT
16,.,.,TRBJ2-3,TRBV5-6,CASSPGRGFSRDTQYF,TGTGCCAGCAGCCCGGGACGGGGCTTTTCCAGGGATACGCAGTATTTT
15,TRBD2,.,TRBJ2-1,TRBV9,CASSVVTSGMDEQFF,TGTGCCAGCAGCGTAGTTACTAGCGGGATGGATGAGCAGTTCTTC
15,TRBD2,.,TRBJ2-1,TRBV30,CVWSPRASGINEQFF,TGTGTCTGGAGCCCGAGGGCTAGCGGGATTAATGAGCAGTTCTTC
14,TRBD2,.,TRBJ2-1,TRBV6-5,CASGSGSKNNEQFF,TGTGCCAGCGGAAGCGGGAGTAAAAACAATGAGCAGTTCTTC
14,.,.,TRBJ2-7,TRBV15,CATSREQQREGQYF,TGTGCCACCAGCAGAGAACAACAGCGAGAGGGGCAGTACTTC
15,.,.,TRBJ1-1,TRBV5-6,CASSLGSSPNTEAFF,TGTGCCAGCAGCTTGGGTTCCAGCCCTAACACTGAAGCTTTCTTT
17,TRBD2,once,TRBJ2-7,TRBV3-1/TRBV3-2,CASSQGFGGNSGHEQYF,TGTGCCAGCAGCCAAGGATTCGGGGGGAACTCCGGGCACGAGCAGTACTTC
15,.,once,TRBJ2-3,TRBV29-1,CSVEVAGQSTDTQYF,TGCAGCGTTGAAGTGGCGGGCCAAAGCACAGATACGCAGTATTTT
10,.,.,TRBJ2-7,TRBV2,CASSGVEQYF,TGTGCCAGCAGCGGGGTCGAGCAGTACTTC
13,.,.,TRBJ2-7,TRBV30,CALIRGGEYEQYF,TGTGCCCTCATCAGGGGCGGTGAGTACGAGCAGTACTTC
12,.,once,TRBJ1-3,TRBV19,CASSILGNTIYF,TGTGCCAGTAGTATTCTGGGAAACACCATATATTTT
13,.,.,TRBJ1-5,TRBV2,CASSDWAAQPQHF,TGTGCCAGCAGTGATTGGGCAGCTCAGCCCCAGCATTTT
16,.,.,TRBJ2-3,TRBV6-4,CASSDSSQSSTDTQYF,TGTGCCAGCAGTGACTCGAGCCAGTCTAGCACAGATACGCAGTATTTT
16,TRBD2,once,TRBJ2-5,TRBV10-2,CASSDNSGGNQETQYF,TGCGCCAGCAGCGATAATAGCGGGGGGAATCAAGAGACCCAGTACTTC
15,.,.,TRBJ1-4,TRBV18,CASSPDAATNEKLFF,TGTGCCAGCTCACCAGATGCAGCAACTAATGAAAAACTGTTTTTT
11,.,.,TRBJ1-4,TRBV6-6,CASSYNEKLFF,TGTGCCAGCAGTTATAATGAAAAACTGTTTTTT
15,.,once,TRBJ1-4,TRBV9,CASSTPGGYGEKLFF,TGTGCCAGCAGCACCCCCGGGGGGTACGGTGAAAAACTGTTTTTT
15,.,.,TRBJ1-5,TRBV6-5,CASSLNRDTNQPQHF,TGTGCCAGCAGTCTGAACAGGGACACAAATCAGCCCCAGCATTTT
15,.,few,TRBJ1-2,TRBV28,CASSIPGAGHYGYTF,TGTGCCAGCAGTATCCCCGGGGCGGGCCACTATGGCTACACCTTC
14,TRBD2,.,TRBJ2-3,TRBV6-4,CASSSTSSTDTQYF,TGTGCCAGCAGTTCGACTAGCTCGACAGATACGCAGTATTTT
16,.,.,TRBJ2-6,TRBV7-2,CASSLVSFSGANVLTF,TGTGCCAGCAGCCTCGTCTCTTTCTCTGGGGCCAACGTCCTGACTTTC
14,TRBD1,.,TRBJ1-1,TRBV5-1,CASSQTGLYTEAFF,TGCGCCAGCAGCCAGACAGGGTTATACACTGAAGCTTTCTTT
16,TRBD2,.,TRBJ2-4,TRBV27,CASTLWQREDKNIQYF,TGTGCCAGCACTCTTTGGCAGCGGGAGGACAAAAACATTCAGTACTTC
14,.,once,TRBJ1-1,TRBV28,CASRTWGRNTEAFF,TGTGCCAGCAGAACCTGGGGGAGGAACACTGAAGCTTTCTTT